Below are 2 T cell receptor beta chains sequenced from a single sample in a study of T cell clonality in common variable immunodeficiency (dated by TCRdb to between 2014 and 2016). Libraries came from the immunoSEQ multiplex PCR assay. Here the immuneACCESS table is served through TCRdb, limited to in-frame sequences with V and J called. Missing clones are a known gap in these copies; in checked studies unresolved V genes cover under half, and the rest lacks a known reason. The table shows 30,000 to 40,000 clones here, with no singletons. The ten largest clonotypes hold roughly a tenth of the sample. Sequenced input: peripheral blood mononuclear cells. The receptors were sampled from a person aged 18 to 75 in good health.

In this sample, this clone turned up many times. The read comes to an end 3 residues before the CDR3 does, leaving the germline J gene to fill in the end. The J gene is TRBJ2-7, the V gene TRBV7-9; 12 nucleotides line up with TRBD2. The V gene's germline CDR1 is SEHNR and CDR2 FQNEAQ (reference sequence). After removal of 6 bases from V and 5 bases from J, the junction contained 5 bases not matched to a gene. This CDR3 has 14 residues. This CDR3 is CASSWRLAGDEQYF. The sequenced part of the CDR3 DNA is TGTGCCAGCAGTTGGAGACTAGCGGGAGACGAG.

This clone has a count of ten or more. Read data end 3 residues before the CDR3 end; the end is taken from the germline J gene. The rearrangement joins TRBV20-1 to TRBJ2-1, with 12 positions matching TRBD2. The CDR3 length is 16 residues. Trimming took 3 bases from V and 9 from J; bases not matched to a gene: 12. Germline loops: CDR1 DFQATT, CDR2 SNEGSKA (reference sequence). CDR3 DNA, as far as it was read: TGCAGTGCTAGTACTTTCCTAGCGGGAGGGCCAGGTGAG. It yields the protein CSASTFLAGGPGE. The whole CDR3 sequence reads CSASTFLAGGPGEQFF.